Below, 19 T cell receptor beta chains from the same sample are listed, as sequenced in a study of blood T cell repertoires in COVID-19. TCRdb keeps only in-frame clones here, not all; method: immunoSEQ multiplex PCR. The profile shows about 250,000 clones, 86% of them singletons. The sample consisted of PBMCs or T cells enriched from blood (not recorded which). These receptors all come from a young man who had recovered from COVID-19.

In its sample, this clone was seen once. The gene calls are TRBV2 and TRBJ2-7; TRBD1 is a possible D gene (5 bases). Deletions cut 3 bases from V and 5 bases from J, with 8 bases between. The CDR3 consists of 12 residues. Germline CDR1 is SNHLY and CDR2 is FYNNEI. CDR3 in amino acids: CASSEKGHEQYF. DNA of the CDR3: TGTGCCAGCAGTGAGAAGGGGCACGAGCAGTACTTC.

The V gene is TRBV6-2 or TRBV6-3, the J gene TRBJ2-5; TRBD2 matches at 11 bases. The V gene's germline CDR1 is MNHEY and CDR2 SVGEGT. V was pared by 6 bases and J by 4 bases, with 10 bases of the junction left unmatched. There are 16 residues in the CDR3. CDR3 in amino acids: CASSRGSSGGRETQYF. CDR3 DNA sequence: TGTGCCAGCAGCCGAGGGTCTAGCGGGGGGAGAGAGACCCAGTACTTC.

This clone was recorded a few times. This chain connects TRBV27 to TRBJ1-4; D is possibly TRBD1 (5 bases). Trimming took 5 bases from V and 0 from J, leaving 10 bases between them. This CDR3 has 15 residues. In germline, CDR1 is MNHEY, CDR2 SMNVEV (reference sequence). The CDR3 DNA follows: TGTGCCAGCAGTCCCCAGGGTGCAACTAATGAAAAACTGTTTTTT. Amino acids: CASSPQGATNEKLFF.

The chain carries TRBV4-1 and TRBJ1-2; tentative D call: TRBD1 (5 bases). Trimming took off 0 bases at V and 2 bases at J, with 10 bases between the two ends. The CDR3 covers 15 residues. Germline lookup yields CDR1 MGHRA and CDR2 YSYEKL. The CDR3 spells CASSQDWQGNYGYTF. CDR3 DNA: TGCGCCAGCAGCCAAGATTGGCAGGGCAACTATGGCTACACCTTC.

This clone was seen once. The same CDR3 can be traced to other DNA sequences in this sample. The V gene is TRBV19, the J gene TRBJ1-5, with D possibly matching TRBD1 (5 bases). Trimming stripped 3 bases from V and 3 bases from J, with 9 bases between. There are 14 residues in the CDR3. In germline, CDR1 is LNHDA, CDR2 SQIVND (reference sequence). The CDR3, as DNA: TGTGCCAGTAGTATTCAGGGCTACAATCAGCCCCAGCATTTT. Protein: CASSIQGYNQPQHF.

The chain employs TRBV12-5 and TRBJ1-5, with D hard to call. Germline V gene sequence: CDR1 LGHNT, CDR2 FRNRAP. The V gene lost 6 bases and the J gene lost 2 bases, with 11 bases spanning the gap. The length of the CDR3 is 14 residues. For the CDR3, the DNA is TGTGCTAGTGGCCCGGGGTTCGGCAATCAGCCCCAGCATTTT. Amino acids: CASGPGFGNQPQHF.

The chain uses TRBV5-1 and TRBJ2-1, with D perhaps TRBD2 (6 bases). Germline V gene lookup returns CDR1 SGHRS and CDR2 YFSETQ. This CDR3 has 12 amino acids. V lost 6 bases and J lost 6, with 10 bases in between. The CDR3 sequence is CASTQGGNEQFF. The DNA of the CDR3 is TGCGCCAGCACGCAGGGAGGCAATGAGCAGTTCTTC.

There are a few counts of this clone. The chain joins TRBV9 to TRBJ2-7; 14 bases agree with TRBD2. The germline CDR1 and CDR2 sequences are SGDLS and YYNGEE. CDR3 size: 18 residues. Trimming took 0 bases from V and 2 from J; bases not matched to a gene: 7. This CDR3 is CASSVGGTSGSDTYEQYF. CDR3 coding DNA: TGTGCCAGCAGCGTAGGGGGGACTAGCGGGAGTGATACCTACGAGCAGTACTTC.

V and J are TRBV13 and TRBJ2-7; 12 bases agree with TRBD2. V shed 5 bases, J shed 4 bases, and the junction held 9 bases outside the gene matches. Germline CDR1 PRHDT, CDR2 FYEKMQ (reference sequence). The CDR3 extends over 16 amino acids. Here the CDR3 reads CASSPRLAGAGYEQYF. Written as DNA, the CDR3 is TGTGCCAGCAGCCCCCGACTAGCGGGAGCGGGGTACGAGCAGTACTTC.

The J gene is TRBJ1-1, the V gene TRBV12-3 or TRBV12-4; D remains ambiguous. This CDR3 has 12 amino acids. V was pared by 0 bases and J by 9 bases, with 8 bases between. The CDR3 DNA sequence: TGTGCCAGCAGTTTAGCGTTGGAGAAAGCTTTCTTT. Its translation: CASSLALEKAFF.

The rearrangement joins TRBV4-1 to TRBJ2-2, with 10 positions matching TRBD2. The CDR3 is 17 residues long. Trimming at V came to 1 base and at J to 5 bases, leaving 7 bases not matched to a gene. Germline CDR1 and CDR2: MGHRA and YSYEKL. The CDR3 loop is CASSQVRLAGETGELFF. Written as DNA, the CDR3 is TGCGCCAGCAGCCAAGTGCGGCTAGCGGGAGAAACCGGGGAGCTGTTTTTT.

The chain carries TRBV11-1 and TRBJ2-7; D may be TRBD2 (5 bases). Germline V gives CDR1 SGHAT, CDR2 FQDESV (reference sequence). The CDR3 extends over 13 amino acids. Trimming cost V 4 bases and J 7 bases, with 14 bases left between them. CDR3 nucleotide sequence: TGTGCCAGCAGCTCGGCCCCGGAGGTGGAGCAGTACTTC. It is translated as CASSSAPEVEQYF.

In this sample, this clone turned up once. For the CDR3, the DNA is TGTGCCAGTTGGGAGACGAACACCGGGGAGCTGTTTTTT. Its translation is CASWETNTGELFF. The chain is built from TRBV28 and TRBJ2-2; D might be TRBD2 (5 bases). CDR3 length: 13 amino acids. The V end lost 9 bases, the J end lost 0 bases, and 8 bases lay between the germline ends. The germline CDR1 and CDR2 sequences are MDHEN and SYDVKM.

The chain uses TRBV5-4 and TRBJ2-2; D possibly corresponds to TRBD1 (5 bases). Germline-derived CDR1 and CDR2 are SGHNT and YYREEE (reference sequence). The V and J ends lost 1 base and 6 bases respectively, with 13 bases between them. There are 15 residues in the CDR3. CDR3 in DNA: TGTGCCAGCAGCTTGATGGGGCTTAACGCCGGGGAGCTGTTTTTT. Its translation: CASSLMGLNAGELFF.

V is TRBV5-1 and J is TRBJ1-4; the match to TRBD1 covers 7 bases. Losses at the gene ends were 3 bases for V and 2 bases for J; bases not matched to a gene: 7. The CDR3 is made up of 16 amino acids. The germline CDR1 and CDR2 sequences are SGHRS and YFSETQ. CDR3 residues: CASSSQPQGTNEKLFF. The CDR3 nucleotides read TGCGCCAGCAGCTCTCAACCACAGGGGACTAATGAAAAACTGTTTTTT.

The J gene is TRBJ1-1, the V gene TRBV5-1; 8 nucleotides agree with TRBD1. V lost 4 bases to trimming and J lost 0 bases; unmatched junction nucleotides: 2. The germline gives CDR1 SGHRS, CDR2 YFSETQ. There are 14 residues in the CDR3. The CDR3 coding sequence is TGCGCCAGCAGCGGGACAGGTATGAACACTGAAGCTTTCTTT. Amino acid sequence: CASSGTGMNTEAFF.

The V call is TRBV5-1, the J call TRBJ1-4; tentatively, D is TRBD1 (5 bases). CDR3 length: 16 residues. V was shortened by 5 bases and J by 6 bases, with 20 bases between the two germline ends. Germline V CDR1 and CDR2: SGHRS, YFSETQ. The CDR3 reads CASRSSAAGGYEKLFF. The CDR3 DNA follows: TGCGCCAGCAGATCGTCAGCGGCCGGGGGATATGAAAAACTGTTTTTT.

This sequence joins TRBV28 and TRBJ2-7; no clear D. The CDR3 loop spans 14 amino acids. Trimming removed 2 bases from V and 2 bases from J, with 10 bases in between. Germline CDR1 reads MDHEN; CDR2 reads SYDVKM. The CDR3 reads CASSLGLSTYEQYF. The CDR3 nucleotides are TGTGCCAGCAGTTTAGGCCTGTCCACCTACGAGCAGTACTTC.

This clone has just one count. The V and J genes are TRBV5-6 and TRBJ2-7, with 14 positions matching TRBD2. Per germline, CDR1 SGHDT and CDR2 YYEEEE. Trimming at V came to 4 bases and at J to 2 bases, leaving 5 bases not matched to a gene. The CDR3 extends over 16 amino acids. The CDR3 sequence: CASSPGTSGRAYEQYF. The CDR3 bases are TGTGCCAGCAGCCCTGGGACTAGCGGGAGAGCCTACGAGCAGTACTTC.